These 20 T cell receptor beta chains were all obtained from the same sample, sequenced in a study of CD8+ T cells in alopecia areata listed by TCRdb under 2018. Library construction relied on the immunoSEQ multiplex PCR assay. RNA was extracted from all samples and reverse transcribed into cDNA as template for TCR sequencing. The source is immuneACCESS, and TCRdb retained only in-frame sequences with V and J called. Part of the clones is not carried over; for the studies checked, unresolved V genes explain less than half of this, and the remainder is unexplained. The sample contains 98,000 or so clones, roughly 64% of them found a single time. Under 25% of the sample comes from the top ten. Source material: CD8+ T cells sorted from blood. These receptors were taken from a human donor in good health.

The J gene is TRBJ1-1, the V gene TRBV19; D might be TRBD1 (5 bases). V lost 5 bases to trimming and J lost 3 bases, with 10 bases between them. The CDR3 sequence is 13 residues long. CDR1 and CDR2 (germline): LNHDA, SQIVND (reference sequence). The CDR3, as DNA: TGTGCCAGTAGTTGGCAGGGACACACTGAAGCTTTCTTT. Encoded protein: CASSWQGHTEAFF. The entire variable domain, with the rest obtained from reference TRBV19 and TRBJ1-1, is as follows: DGGITQSPKYLFRKEGQNVTLSCEQNLNHDAMYWYRQDPGQGLRLIYYSQIVNDFQKGDIAEGYSVSREKKESFPLTVTSAQKNPTAFYLCASSWQGHTEAFFGQGTRLTVV.

This chain links TRBV13 with TRBJ2-7, with a possible D match to TRBD1 (8 bases). The ends were cut back, 3 bases at V and 6 bases at J, with 18 bases in the middle. The CDR3 is made up of 15 amino acids. Germline V gene sequence: CDR1 PRHDT, CDR2 FYEKMQ (reference sequence). This CDR3 reads CASSFGGTGDVEQYF. The CDR3 nucleotides are TGTGCCAGCAGCTTCGGGGGGACAGGCGACGTCGAGCAGTACTTC.

The table lists this clone with a few counts. The rearrangement joins TRBV9 to TRBJ1-6; D gene unclear. This CDR3 region has 16 residues. Looked up from germline, CDR1 is SGDLS and CDR2 is YYNGEE. V was cut by 0 bases and J by 14 bases, with 21 bases left in between. The chain's CDR3 is CASSVGRAASLEALHF. The CDR3 nucleotides read TGTGCCAGCAGCGTAGGACGGGCCGCCAGCTTGGAGGCCCTCCACTTT. Full variable domain (outside the CDR3, taken from reference TRBV9 and TRBJ1-6): DSGVTQTPKHLITATGQRVTLRCSPRSGDLSVYWYQQSLDQGLQFLIQYYNGEERAKGNILERFSAQQFPDLHSELNLSSLELGDSALYFCASSVGRAASLEALHFGNGTRLTVT.

This clone has only a few counts. This sequence joins TRBV5-6 and TRBJ1-4, with a weak D call TRBD1 (6 bases). This CDR3 is 16 amino acids long. Between the trimmed V and J ends, which lost 4 bases and 6 bases, there was a span of 19 bases. Germline CDR1 is SGHDT and CDR2 is YYEEEE. CDR3 nucleotide sequence: TGTGCCAGCAGCCCATCGGCGGGGGGCGCATATGAAAAACTGTTTTTT. Encoded protein: CASSPSAGGAYEKLFF.

V and J are TRBV2 and TRBJ1-2; unclear D gene. The V gene's germline CDR1 is SNHLY and CDR2 FYNNEI. V was shortened by 3 bases and J by 4 bases, with 6 bases between the two germline ends. The CDR3 has 12 residues. This CDR3 reads CASSEGFYGYTF. CDR3 DNA: TGTGCCAGCAGTGAGGGTTTCTATGGCTACACCTTC.

A remark on this clone: At one end the junction does not follow the germline gene, possibly because of a read error. The rearrangement uses TRBV7-7 and TRBJ2-2; 13 nucleotides align to TRBD2. Per the germline V gene, CDR1 is SSHAT and CDR2 is FNYEAQ (reference sequence). This CDR3 is 16 amino acids long. CDR3 sequence: CASSSRTSGGTGELFF. For the CDR3, the DNA is TGTGCTAGCAGCTCCCGGACTAGCGGGGGCACCGGGGAGCTGTTTTTT.

The chain uses TRBV30 and TRBJ2-6, with D maybe TRBD2 (6 bases). Trimming took off 5 bases at V and 2 bases at J, with 13 bases between the two ends. Germline CDR1 and CDR2: GTSNPN and SVGIG (reference sequence). This CDR3 has 15 residues. The CDR3 DNA sequence: TGTGCCTGGGATACTAGCTTCGCTGGGGCCAACGTCCTGACTTTC. Translated: CAWDTSFAGANVLTF.

The chain uses TRBV28 and TRBJ2-3; 11 bases fit TRBD1. CDR1 and CDR2 (germline): MDHEN, SYDVKM. The length of the CDR3 is 12 residues. The ends lost 5 bases at V and 8 bases at J; junction bases unmatched: 0. CDR3 sequence (DNA): TGTGCCAGCAGTGGGACAGGGGGTACGCAGTATTTT. This codes for CASSGTGGTQYF.

The rearrangement links TRBV4-3 to TRBJ1-1, with D maybe TRBD1 (6 bases). This CDR3 is built from 14 residues. The germline V gene encodes CDR1 LGHNA and CDR2 YSLEER. Trimming took off 3 bases at V and 5 bases at J, with 13 bases between the two ends. CDR3 in DNA: TGCGCCAGCAGCCACGGGGGCGCAAATACTGAAGCTTTCTTT. It yields the protein CASSHGGANTEAFF.

In this sample, this clone turned up a few times. This chain links TRBV5-6 with TRBJ1-1; D not resolved. V was shortened by 0 bases and J by 9 bases, with 12 bases between the two germline ends. This CDR3 has 13 amino acids. Germline CDR1 SGHDT, CDR2 YYEEEE. The CDR3 sequence is CASSLGANLQAFF. In nucleotides, the CDR3 is TGTGCCAGCAGCTTGGGGGCGAACTTGCAAGCTTTCTTT.

The CDR3 nucleotides read TGCGCCAGCAGCGGCGGGGGGGCCACGTACAATGAGCAGTTCTTC. This translates into CASSGGGATYNEQFF. V gene TRBV4-1 combines with J gene TRBJ2-1; 9 bases fit TRBD2. V lost 5 bases, J lost 4 bases, and 6 bases stayed unmatched. CDR1 is MGHRA and CDR2 is YSYEKL in the germline V gene. The CDR3 is made up of 15 amino acids.

The chain employs TRBV6-5 and TRBJ2-7, with a weak D call TRBD1 (5 bases). This CDR3 has 14 residues. Germline lookup yields CDR1 MNHEY and CDR2 SVGAGI. Trimming left V 5 bases short and J 0 bases short, with 11 bases between. The CDR3 bases are TGTGCCAGCAGTCCCTGGCAGGGCTCCTACGAGCAGTACTTC. Its protein product is CASSPWQGSYEQYF.

The chain combines TRBV27 with TRBJ2-3; a possible D gene is TRBD2 (5 bases). With 6 bases removed from V and 4 bases from J, the gap between germline ends came to 17 bases. This CDR3 has 15 amino acids. The germline V gene has CDR1 MNHEY and CDR2 SMNVEV (reference sequence). The CDR3 loop reads CASSPLDSNADTQYF. The CDR3 DNA is TGTGCCAGCAGCCCTTTGGACTCCAACGCAGATACGCAGTATTTT.

This sequence joins TRBV5-6 and TRBJ2-7, with a weak D call TRBD2 (5 bases). Germline V gene sequence: CDR1 SGHDT, CDR2 YYEEEE. V lost 6 bases and J 0 bases, leaving 13 bases between the germline ends. This CDR3 region has 14 residues. The CDR3 nucleotides are TGTGCCAGCACTTTCGGGGTGGCCTCCTACGAGCAGTACTTC. Its protein is CASTFGVASYEQYF.

The DNA of the CDR3 is TGTGCCAGCAGCTCACCAGCAGGGAACACCTTC. Translation gives CASSSPAGNTF. This chain uses TRBV13 with TRBJ1-2; possible D gene TRBD1, 5 bases. The CDR3 is 11 residues long. Trimming removed 4 bases from V and 12 bases from J, with 12 bases in between. The germline gives CDR1 PRHDT, CDR2 FYEKMQ (reference sequence).

This clone was detected a few times. Compared with germline, one end of the junction differs, possibly owing to a read error. The chain uses TRBV7-7 and TRBJ2-1, with unresolved D. The CDR3 runs 15 residues. CDR1 and CDR2 from the germline V gene are SSHAT and FNYEAQ (reference sequence). The CDR3 sequence: CASSLVSGGSGEQFF. The CDR3 DNA is TGTGCTAGCAGCTTAGTGTCAGGTGGTTCTGGAGAGCAGTTCTTC.

The V call is TRBV19, the J call TRBJ1-1; 7 bases are a match to TRBD1. The CDR3 runs 15 residues. From germline, CDR1 is LNHDA and CDR2 SQIVND (reference sequence). Trimming removed 1 base from V and 2 bases from J; junction bases left unmatched: 4. The CDR3 sequence is CASSIVHRGNTEAFF. As DNA, the CDR3 is TGTGCCAGTAGTATAGTTCACAGGGGAAACACTGAAGCTTTCTTT.

This rearrangement joins TRBV5-6 to TRBJ1-5, with 9 bases identical to TRBD1. From germline, CDR1 is SGHDT and CDR2 YYEEEE. The CDR3 length is 15 residues. Losses at the gene ends were 4 bases for V and 1 base for J; bases not matched to a gene: 3. CDR3 amino acids: CASSTGTGSNQPQHF. CDR3 nucleotides: TGTGCCAGCAGCACCGGGACAGGGAGCAATCAGCCCCAGCATTTT.

The rearrangement links TRBV11-2 to TRBJ2-1; D uncertain. Per the germline V gene, CDR1 is SGHAT and CDR2 is FQNNGV. The V gene lost 8 bases and the J gene lost 5 bases, with 10 bases spanning the gap. CDR3 length equals 12 residues. The CDR3 is CASRRENNEQFF. CDR3 in DNA: TGTGCCAGCCGGAGAGAAAACAATGAGCAGTTCTTC.

The chain combines TRBV11-2 with TRBJ2-1; 8 bases map to TRBD2. The junction had 3 bases not matched to a gene; V was cut back by 0 bases and J by 5 bases. Germline assignment: CDR1 SGHAT and CDR2 FQNNGV. This CDR3 has 15 amino acids. Here the CDR3 DNA reads TGTGCCAGCAGCTTAGAAGCGGGGGAGGACAATGAGCAGTTCTTC. Translation: CASSLEAGEDNEQFF.